The present T cell receptor beta chain was sequenced within a study of regulatory T cells in long-lasting Graves disease. Points from the study as a whole: Tissue studied was limited to peripheral blood, excluding thyroid tissue. The study found lower TCR diversity in persistent Graves' patients than in newly diagnosed ones.

Time point of the sample: newly diagnosed GD, antithyroid drugs for less than 3 months. Researchers made the TCR library from RNA that was extracted from PBMCs. Comment on this clonotype: The antigen is undetermined.

This CDR3 spans 15 amino acids. V trimming: 5 bases; J trimming: 1 base; junction bases outside the gene matches: 7. Germline V CDR1 and CDR2: SEHNR, FQNEAQ (reference sequence). Arm-PCR of CDR3 regions with iRepertoire HTBI primers generated TCR beta libraries. MiXCR, run by TCRdb on the multiplex PCR reads, gives a single entry per CDR3 protein. The data contain about 430,000 distinct CDR3 sequences, about 15% of them singletons. These data also featured in a second study, about T cells in Graves' hyperthyroidism and ophthalmopathy. As reported in that work: It was considered stable Graves' hyperthyroidism when ophthalmopathy did not progress within 18 months. In simple terms, a model built on 13 V-J features told ophthalmopathy apart from stable hyperthyroidism.

The J gene is TRBJ2-7, the V gene TRBV7-9, with 8 positions matching TRBD1. The sequenced sample was peripheral blood mononuclear cells (PBMCs), obtained at new diagnosis, from a patient treated with antithyroid drugs. The origin of this receptor is a woman in her forties with Graves disease. The CDR3 loop reads CASSPRTGRSYEQYF. CDR3 DNA sequence: TGTGCCAGCAGCCCAAGGACAGGGAGGTCCTACGAGCAGTACTTC.